This TCR beta chain was profiled in a study of blood T cell repertoires in COVID-19. Study-wide context: The United States, Italy and Spain supplied acute and convalescent COVID-19 samples. Sources were T cells, B-cell-depleted T cells, or PBMCs; the material itself was cDNA or gDNA.

Seattle patient enrollment occurred during active infection, with longitudinal follow-up thereafter. The repertoire was sequenced with immunoSEQ multiplex PCR; TCRdb's copy has only in-frame clones and lacks some. The sample includes 350,000 to 450,000 clones, roughly 90% of them seen just once. The CDR3 contains 15 residues. Germline CDR1 and CDR2: SEHNR and FQNEAQ (reference sequence). Trimming removed 5 bases from V and 0 bases from J, with 14 bases in between. The clonotype was recovered from a woman between 55 and 75 years old with COVID-19, enrolled during active disease. Material: peripheral blood. This chain links TRBV7-9 with TRBJ2-7, with D perhaps TRBD2 (5 bases). This CDR3 is CASSPAATSSYEQYF. The CDR3 DNA is TGTGCCAGCAGCCCAGCGGCCACCAGCTCCTACGAGCAGTACTTC.